The rows below give T cell receptor beta chains drawn from one sample of a study of blood T cell repertoires in COVID-19. Some clones are missing from TCRdb's copy, which holds only in-frame ones; the method was immunoSEQ multiplex PCR. The table includes under 300,000 clones, about 88% detected once. The source material was PBMCs or T cells enriched from blood (not recorded which). The source is a woman aged 50 to 65 who had recovered from COVID-19. The CDR3 runs from the conserved cysteine through the conserved F or W. The order of the fields is D gene, clone size, J gene, V gene, CDR3 DNA, CDR3 protein. D genes are given only for firm matches. Clone size appears in some rows only: once, few, many, or a class for an expanded clone.

D gene: -
clone size: -
J gene: TRBJ2-3
V gene: TRBV11-3
CDR3 DNA: TGTGCCAGCGGGAGGGGGGGCGTCGGAGATACGCAGTATTTT
CDR3 protein: CASGRGGVGDTQYF

D gene: -
clone size: -
J gene: TRBJ1-2
V gene: TRBV30
CDR3 DNA: TGTGCCTGGAGTGAGGGGTATGGCTACACCTTC
CDR3 protein: CAWSEGYGYTF

D gene: TRBD1
clone size: -
J gene: TRBJ1-1
V gene: TRBV29-1
CDR3 DNA: TGCAGCGTTGTCGCAGGGGGCCTCACTGAAGCTTTCTTT
CDR3 protein: CSVVAGGLTEAFF

D gene: -
clone size: -
J gene: TRBJ1-1
V gene: TRBV28
CDR3 DNA: TGTGCCAGCAGTTTTTTACTTACCGGAGCTGAAGCTTTCTTT
CDR3 protein: CASSFLLTGAEAFF

D gene: -
clone size: -
J gene: TRBJ2-1
V gene: TRBV7-2
CDR3 DNA: TGTGCCAGCAGCCGCGACAGTGGGGGCATGAGGGGGCAGTTCTTC
CDR3 protein: CASSRDSGGMRGQFF

D gene: -
clone size: -
J gene: TRBJ2-2
V gene: TRBV5-6
CDR3 DNA: TGTGCCAGCAGCTACACAGGGAGCACCGGGGAGCTGTTTTTT
CDR3 protein: CASSYTGSTGELFF

D gene: TRBD2
clone size: -
J gene: TRBJ2-1
V gene: TRBV28
CDR3 DNA: TGTGCCAGCAGTTTGGCGGGAGCCACCTACAATGAGCAGTTCTTC
CDR3 protein: CASSLAGATYNEQFF

D gene: TRBD2
clone size: -
J gene: TRBJ2-7
V gene: TRBV3-1/TRBV3-2
CDR3 DNA: TGTGCCAGCAACAAACCGGGACTAGCGGCCTACGAGCAGTACTTC
CDR3 protein: CASNKPGLAAYEQYF

D gene: TRBD1
clone size: -
J gene: TRBJ2-7
V gene: TRBV18
CDR3 DNA: TGTGCCAGCTCAGCCAGGGGGCGGTACGAGCAGTACTTC
CDR3 protein: CASSARGRYEQYF

D gene: TRBD2
clone size: -
J gene: TRBJ2-1
V gene: TRBV28
CDR3 DNA: TGTGCCAGCAGAAGGAGCGGGAGGGCCGCCTACAATGAGCAGTTCTTC
CDR3 protein: CASRRSGRAAYNEQFF

D gene: -
clone size: -
J gene: TRBJ1-5
V gene: TRBV2
CDR3 DNA: TGTGCCAGCATCGGGGGAAATGGCAATCAGCCCCAGCATTTT
CDR3 protein: CASIGGNGNQPQHF

D gene: TRBD1
clone size: -
J gene: TRBJ1-2
V gene: TRBV6-2/TRBV6-3
CDR3 DNA: TGTGCCAGCAGTCCCAGACAGGGCTCGAGATTCTATGGCTACACCTTC
CDR3 protein: CASSPRQGSRFYGYTF

D gene: TRBD2
clone size: -
J gene: TRBJ2-5
V gene: TRBV11-3
CDR3 DNA: TGTGCCAGCAGCCCGGGAGCGGGAGTGATGGAGACCCAGTACTTC
CDR3 protein: CASSPGAGVMETQYF

D gene: TRBD1
clone size: -
J gene: TRBJ2-1
V gene: TRBV13
CDR3 DNA: TGTGCCAGCAGTTCTCGGGGACAGGGGGTCCTGGATCAGCAGTTCTTC
CDR3 protein: CASSSRGQGVLDQQFF

D gene: -
clone size: -
J gene: TRBJ1-4
V gene: TRBV28
CDR3 DNA: TGTGCCAGCAGTTTCTTCGGACAGCTAGGTAATGAAAAACTGTTTTTT
CDR3 protein: CASSFFGQLGNEKLFF

D gene: -
clone size: -
J gene: TRBJ1-3
V gene: TRBV15
CDR3 DNA: TGTGCCACCAGCAGAGGTGGCTCGTTCTCTGGAAACACCATATATTTT
CDR3 protein: CATSRGGSFSGNTIYF

D gene: -
clone size: -
J gene: TRBJ2-4
V gene: TRBV11-2
CDR3 DNA: TGTGCCAGCAGCTTTGGTGGCGGCCTAGCCAAAAACATTCAGTACTTC
CDR3 protein: CASSFGGGLAKNIQYF

D gene: TRBD2
clone size: -
J gene: TRBJ2-7
V gene: TRBV28
CDR3 DNA: TGTGCCAGCAGGGGAAGGGGTAGCGGGATCTACGAGCAGTACTTC
CDR3 protein: CASRGRGSGIYEQYF

D gene: TRBD1
clone size: -
J gene: TRBJ1-1
V gene: TRBV5-5
CDR3 DNA: TGTGCCAGCAGCAAAGAGCACCGGGACAGGGGGGGAATGAACACTGAAGCTTTCTTT
CDR3 protein: CASSKEHRDRGGMNTEAFF

D gene: -
clone size: -
J gene: TRBJ1-5
V gene: TRBV7-8
CDR3 DNA: TGTGCCAGCAGCCCCGGACAAGTCAATCAGCCCCAGCATTTT
CDR3 protein: CASSPGQVNQPQHF

D gene: -
clone size: once
J gene: TRBJ2-6
V gene: TRBV29-1
CDR3 DNA: TGCAGCGTTGAAGATCGACTTGGGGCGTCTGGGGCCAACGTCCTGACTTTC
CDR3 protein: CSVEDRLGASGANVLTF

D gene: TRBD1
clone size: -
J gene: TRBJ1-1
V gene: TRBV18
CDR3 DNA: TGTGCCAGCTCACCACGGGACAGGGGGGTGCACCTGAACACTGAAGCTTTCTTT
CDR3 protein: CASSPRDRGVHLNTEAFF

D gene: -
clone size: -
J gene: TRBJ2-1
V gene: TRBV7-3
CDR3 DNA: TGTGCCAGCAGTTCCGGGGGACGGTTAAACAATGAGCAGTTCTTC
CDR3 protein: CASSSGGRLNNEQFF

D gene: TRBD1
clone size: -
J gene: TRBJ1-1
V gene: TRBV14
CDR3 DNA: TGTGCCAGCAGCCTCCGGGACAGCCGGACTGAAGCTTTCTTT
CDR3 protein: CASSLRDSRTEAFF

D gene: -
clone size: -
J gene: TRBJ2-7
V gene: TRBV7-9
CDR3 DNA: TGTGCCAGCAGCTTTCTGTCTGGACAGTCCTACGAGCAGTACTTC
CDR3 protein: CASSFLSGQSYEQYF

D gene: -
clone size: -
J gene: TRBJ2-7
V gene: TRBV27
CDR3 DNA: TGTGCCAGCGGCGGGACAGCATCCTACGAGCAGTACTTC
CDR3 protein: CASGGTASYEQYF

D gene: TRBD1
clone size: once
J gene: TRBJ1-5
V gene: TRBV24-1
CDR3 DNA: TGTGCCACCAGTGAACCCGGGACAGCAAATCAGCCCCAGCATTTT
CDR3 protein: CATSEPGTANQPQHF

D gene: TRBD1
clone size: -
J gene: TRBJ1-3
V gene: TRBV19
CDR3 DNA: TGTGCCAGTATCCCGGGACAGGGTTCTGGAAACACCATATATTTT
CDR3 protein: CASIPGQGSGNTIYF

D gene: -
clone size: -
J gene: TRBJ2-3
V gene: TRBV5-4
CDR3 DNA: TGTGCCAGCAGCCAGAGGACTGGCACAGATACGCAGTATTTT
CDR3 protein: CASSQRTGTDTQYF

D gene: -
clone size: -
J gene: TRBJ2-1
V gene: TRBV7-2
CDR3 DNA: TGTGCCAGCAGGTCAACGGGAGAGTATCACAATGAGCAGTTCTTC
CDR3 protein: CASRSTGEYHNEQFF

D gene: TRBD1
clone size: few
J gene: TRBJ1-1
V gene: TRBV29-1
CDR3 DNA: TGCAGCGTTGAATCCTATTTCGGGGCAGGGGGCCTGGAAATGAACACTGAAGCTTTCTTT
CDR3 protein: CSVESYFGAGGLEMNTEAFF

D gene: -
clone size: -
J gene: TRBJ2-5
V gene: TRBV11-2
CDR3 DNA: TGTGCCAGCAGCTTAGATCCAGGAGGCGAATACTTC
CDR3 protein: CASSLDPGGEYF

D gene: TRBD2
clone size: -
J gene: TRBJ2-1
V gene: TRBV28
CDR3 DNA: TGTGCCAGCACTATCTTAGCGGGAGGATCCGCCAATGAGCAGTTCTTC
CDR3 protein: CASTILAGGSANEQFF